These T cell receptor beta chains were read from a single sample in a study of blood T cell repertoires in COVID-19. Profiled with immunoSEQ multiplex PCR; TCRdb holds only in-frame clones, not every one. The sample records approximately 120,000 clones, roughly 85% being singletons. Sequencing input: peripheral blood. Receptor source: a woman aged 55-70 years with acute or convalescent COVID-19. The CDR3 runs from the conserved cysteine through the conserved F or W. The order of the fields is J gene, V gene, D gene, clone size, CDR3 protein, CDR3 DNA. A D gene is named only where the DNA matches it firmly. Rows give clone size only sometimes, using once, few, many, or a class for an expanded clone.

TRBJ1-5 TRBV2 TRBD1 NA CASSGTGFSQPQHF TGTGCCAGCAGCGGGACAGGGTTTAGTCAGCCCCAGCATTTT
TRBJ1-5 TRBV19 NA many CASSIMGAQPQHF TGTGCCAGTAGTATCATGGGGGCTCAGCCCCAGCATTTT
TRBJ2-1 TRBV11-2 TRBD2 NA CASSLDRGAYNEQFF TGTGCCAGCAGCTTAGATCGGGGGGCCTACAATGAGCAGTTCTTC
TRBJ1-2 TRBV6-2/TRBV6-3 NA few CASSYSRVGNYGYTF TGTGCCAGCAGTTACTCGAGGGTAGGGAACTATGGCTACACCTTC
TRBJ1-1 TRBV19 TRBD1 NA CASNSQPGQLNTEAFF TGTGCCAGTAATTCTCAGCCGGGACAGCTGAACACTGAAGCTTTCTTT
TRBJ2-1 TRBV7-9 NA once CASSARLGSFSYNEQFF TGTGCCAGCAGCGCCCGATTGGGCTCCTTCTCCTACAATGAGCAGTTCTTC
TRBJ2-3 TRBV11-2 NA NA CASSLGVVRGDTQYF TGTGCCAGCAGCTTAGGGGTAGTTAGGGGGGATACGCAGTATTTT
TRBJ1-2 TRBV19 NA NA CASSIGVQGYTF TGTGCCAGTAGTATAGGAGTGCAAGGCTACACCTTC
TRBJ2-2 TRBV11-2 TRBD1 NA CASSLQNRDSRYTGELFF TGTGCCAGCAGCCTGCAAAACCGGGACAGCCGATACACCGGGGAGCTGTTTTTT
TRBJ2-1 TRBV28 NA NA CASTPLLNNEQFF TGTGCCAGCACCCCCCTTCTAAACAATGAGCAGTTCTTC
TRBJ2-3 TRBV27 TRBD1 NA CASSNRGPDTQYF TGTGCCAGCAGTAACAGGGGGCCAGATACGCAGTATTTT